These 28 T cell receptor beta chains were sequenced from one sample in a study of regulatory T cells in long-lasting Graves disease. Construction of the TCR beta libraries employed iRepertoire HTBI primers in conjunction with Arm-PCR of CDR3 regions. TCRdb ran MiXCR on the multiplex PCR reads and lists one entry per CDR3 protein. The data hold about 460,000 distinct CDR3 sequences, with less than 15% observed a single time. The time point: newly diagnosed GD, antithyroid drugs for less than 3 months. With RNA extracted from PBMCs as input, the TCR library was made. These data were also reused for a study on T cells in Graves' hyperthyroidism and ophthalmopathy.

Sample: peripheral blood mononuclear cells (PBMCs), taken at new diagnosis, from a patient treated with antithyroid drugs. Receptors originate from a woman aged 50 to 65 with Graves disease.

This clonotype showed up many times. The chain employs TRBV7-2 and TRBJ2-2, with no clear D. The CDR3 is 15 amino acids. Trimming stripped 2 bases from V and 1 base from J, with 8 bases between. CDR1 and CDR2 (germline): SGHTA, FQGNSA. The chain's CDR3 is CASSLYTLNTGELFF. The CDR3 bases are TGTGCCAGCAGCTTATATACGTTGAACACCGGGGAGCTGTTTTTT.

In its sample, this clonotype was seen many times. This chain links TRBV28 with TRBJ1-5, with D hard to call. V shed 2 bases and J shed 4 bases, with 18 bases lying between them. The CDR3 has 17 amino acids. Germline CDR1 is MDHEN and CDR2 is SYDVKM. CDR3 in DNA: TGTGCCAGCAGTTTAGGGCAGTTTTTACGTCGTAATCAGCCCCAGCATTTT. Translated, it gives CASSLGQFLRRNQPQHF.

To note about this clonotype: A clone one base away is much larger, so this may be a read error. The CDR3: CSASDRARYEQFF. CDR3 DNA: TGCAGTGCTAGCGACAGGGCCCGCTACGAGCAGTTCTTC. The chain joins TRBV20-1 to TRBJ2-1, with 7 bases identical to TRBD1. V lost 3 bases to trimming and J lost 10 bases; unmatched junction nucleotides: 9. The CDR3 covers 13 residues. Germline-derived CDR1 and CDR2 are DFQATT and SNEGSKA (reference sequence).

This chain's CDR3 is CASSAGLAAQYF. The CDR3 DNA reads TGTGCCAGCAGTGCGGGACTAGCGGCCCAGTACTTC. The chain employs TRBV28 and TRBJ2-5; 11 nucleotides align to TRBD2. CDR3 length: 12 amino acids. The V and J ends lost 5 bases and 9 bases, in that order; junction bases with no gene match: 2. Germline loops: CDR1 MDHEN, CDR2 SYDVKM.

The V call is TRBV3-1, the J call TRBJ2-7; 10 bases map to TRBD1. Losses at the gene ends were 1 base for V and 2 bases for J; bases not matched to a gene: 2. Germline CDR1 LGHDT, CDR2 YNNKEL (reference sequence). This CDR3 region has 15 residues. The CDR3 here is CASSQVTGGPYEQYF. The CDR3 DNA follows: TGTGCCAGCAGCCAAGTGACAGGGGGCCCCTACGAGCAGTACTTC.

This clonotype occurred many times. V gene TRBV7-6 combines with J gene TRBJ2-7, with TRBD1 matching 12 bases. Germline CDR1 is SGHVS and CDR2 is FNYEAQ. The CDR3 totals 15 residues. Trimming removed 4 bases from V and 4 bases from J; junction bases left unmatched: 5. The CDR3 reads CASSSGTGGMYEQYF. The CDR3 DNA is TGTGCCAGCAGCTCAGGGACAGGGGGCATGTACGAGCAGTACTTC.

There are many counts of this clonotype. This chain links TRBV5-1 with TRBJ2-7; maybe TRBD1 (5 bases). The CDR3 runs to 14 residues. The germline V gene has CDR1 SGHRS and CDR2 YFSETQ. Trimming removed 0 bases from V and 4 bases from J, with 11 bases in between. CDR3 nucleotide sequence: TGCGCCAGCAGCTTGGTTGCAGGGAAATACGAGCAGTACTTC. Residues: CASSLVAGKYEQYF. The whole variable domain, remainder taken from reference TRBV5-1 and TRBJ2-7, is KAGVTQTPRYLIKTRGQQVTLSCSPISGHRSVSWYQQTPGQGLQFLFEYFSETQRNKGNFPGRFSGRQFSNSRSEMNVSTLELGDSALYLCASSLVAGKYEQYFGPGTRLTVT.

This clonotype was observed a handful of times. The rearrangement joins TRBV6-1 to TRBJ2-3; D gene unclear. The length of the CDR3 is 13 residues. Trimming stripped 6 bases from V and 1 base from J, with 8 bases between. From germline, CDR1 is MNHNS and CDR2 SASEGT. CDR3: CASRDPRTDTQYF. The CDR3 DNA sequence: TGTGCCAGCAGGGATCCGCGCACAGATACGCAGTATTTT.

This clonotype was seen only a few times. V and J are TRBV6-1 and TRBJ1-2, with 10 bases identical to TRBD1. Unmatched junction bases numbered 6, after V lost 7 bases and J lost 7 bases. CDR1 MNHNS and CDR2 SASEGT come from the germline V gene. The CDR3 consists of 13 residues. The CDR3 bases are TGTGCCAGCATTTCGGACAGGGGGTCTGGCTACACCTTC. Its protein is CASISDRGSGYTF.

This clonotype was counted many times. The chain combines TRBV2 with TRBJ2-7, with 7 bases fitting TRBD1. CDR1 is SNHLY, CDR2 FYNNEI, per germline. This CDR3 is built from 13 residues. After removal of 6 bases from V and 7 bases from J, the junction contained 9 bases not matched to a gene. Here the CDR3 reads CASSGTASVEQYF. In DNA form, the CDR3 reads TGTGCCAGCAGCGGGACAGCGTCTGTAGAGCAGTACTTC.

A note on this clonotype: A much more abundant neighbour one base away suggests this may be a read error. The CDR3 does not end in the conserved phenylalanine or tryptophan, so this is likely a read error. The chain employs TRBV20-1 and TRBJ1-5, with 7 positions matching TRBD1. This CDR3 region has 13 residues. V gave up 6 bases and J gave up 2 bases; unmatched junction bases: 4. Germline lookup yields CDR1 DFQATT and CDR2 SNEGSKA (reference sequence). In nucleotides, the CDR3 is TGCAGTGCGAGACAGGGCGGCAATCAGCCCCAGCATTGT. Encoded protein: CSARQGGNQPQHC.

The chain uses TRBV5-6 and TRBJ2-2; D ambiguous. The length of the CDR3 is 15 residues. In germline, CDR1 is SGHDT, CDR2 YYEEEE. Deletions cut 1 base from V and 0 bases from J, with 7 bases between. CDR3 in DNA: TGTGCCAGCAGCTTGTTGACAACGAACACCGGGGAGCTGTTTTTT. This codes for CASSLLTTNTGELFF.

This clonotype has a count of ten or more. The V call is TRBV7-2, the J call TRBJ1-3; D remains unclear. The CDR3 contains 13 residues. V shed 3 bases and J shed 4 bases, with 7 bases lying between them. Germline loops: CDR1 SGHTA, CDR2 FQGNSA. CDR3 DNA sequence: TGTGCCAGCAGCTTCCAGGAAGGAAACACCATATATTTT. Translating it yields CASSFQEGNTIYF. Using reference TRBV7-2 and TRBJ1-3 for the parts outside the CDR3, the full variable domain is GAGVSQSPSNKVTEKGKDVELRCDPISGHTALYWYRQSLGQGLEFLIYFQGNSAPDKSGLPSDRFSAERTGGSVSTLTIQRTQQEDSAVYLCASSFQEGNTIYFGEGSWLTVV.

This clonotype appeared many times. The J gene is TRBJ2-7, the V gene TRBV2; tentative D call: TRBD1 (5 bases). Deletions cut 1 base from V and 6 bases from J, with 16 bases between. This CDR3 contains 15 residues. From germline, CDR1 is SNHLY and CDR2 FYNNEI. CDR3 nucleotide sequence: TGTGCCAGCAGTGAAGGTTCATCGGTGGGGCTCGAGCAGTACTTC. It codes for CASSEGSSVGLEQYF. Full variable domain (rest looked up from reference TRBV2 and TRBJ2-7): EPEVTQTPSHQVTQMGQEVILRCVPISNHLYFYWYRQILGQKVEFLVSFYNNEISEKSEIFDDQFSVERPDGSNFTLKIRSTKLEDSAMYFCASSEGSSVGLEQYFGPGTRLTVT.

In its sample, this clonotype was seen many times. The chain joins TRBV28 to TRBJ2-2, with 8 bases lining up with TRBD2. Germline CDR1 and CDR2: MDHEN and SYDVKM. The CDR3 consists of 19 residues. V lost 1 base and J lost 3; bases outside the gene matches: 13. DNA for the CDR3: TGTGCCAGCAGTTTATCGGCTAGCGGGTGGCCTATCGACACCGGGGAGCTGTTTTTT. Its translation is CASSLSASGWPIDTGELFF.

This clonotype was observed many times. The rearrangement uses TRBV6-1 and TRBJ2-7; no clear D. Germline V gene sequence: CDR1 MNHNS, CDR2 SASEGT. V gave up 1 base and J gave up 0 bases, with 10 bases separating them. This CDR3 has 15 residues. DNA of the CDR3: TGTGCCAGCAGTGAAGGGGCCGCCAACTCCTACGAGCAGTACTTC. Residues: CASSEGAANSYEQYF.

This chain uses TRBV18 with TRBJ2-5; 8 bases agree with TRBD1. Germline trimming cut 2 bases from V and 5 bases from J; bases unmatched to any gene: 7. The CDR3 spans 15 residues. Germline V gives CDR1 KGHSH, CDR2 LQKENI. The CDR3 DNA reads TGTGCCAGCTCACCATCGGACAGGGCAGAGGAGACCCAGTACTTC. Its protein product is CASSPSDRAEETQYF.

This clonotype was seen repeatedly, ten times or more. V is TRBV10-3 and J is TRBJ1-2; D not certain. Trimming cost V 2 bases and J 3 bases, with 7 bases left between them. Germline V gives CDR1 ENHRY, CDR2 SYGVKD. The CDR3 length is 13 residues. Here the CDR3 DNA reads TGTGCCATCAGTGAGGTGACCTACTATGGCTACACCTTC. This codes for CAISEVTYYGYTF.

In this sample, this clonotype turned up a few times. The genes are TRBV3-1 and TRBJ1-6, with D possibly matching TRBD1 (5 bases). The CDR3 consists of 15 residues. Germline lookup yields CDR1 LGHDT and CDR2 YNNKEL (reference sequence). The ends were cut back, 6 bases at V and 3 bases at J, with 12 bases in the middle. The CDR3 region is CASRNTGGYNSPLHF. DNA of the CDR3: TGTGCCAGCAGGAACACCGGGGGCTATAATTCACCCCTCCACTTT.

The chain has TRBV19 and TRBJ1-1; 11 bases are a match to TRBD1. The CDR3 consists of 12 residues. Germline V gene lookup returns CDR1 LNHDA and CDR2 SQIVND (reference sequence). V dropped 11 bases and J dropped 12; count of bases not matched to a gene: 11. The CDR3: CAAGTGGSVTFF. In nucleotides, the CDR3 is TGTGCCGCAGGGACAGGGGGGTCAGTAACTTTCTTT.

In its sample, this clonotype was seen many times. This chain links TRBV30 with TRBJ1-1; weak D call: TRBD1 (6 bases). The CDR3 runs to 16 residues. From germline, CDR1 is GTSNPN and CDR2 SVGIG (reference sequence). Trimming removed 4 bases at V and 0 bases at J, with 18 bases between. The CDR3 loop is CAWNGQRTLMNTEAFF. For the CDR3, the DNA is TGTGCCTGGAACGGACAGCGGACACTAATGAACACTGAAGCTTTCTTT.

The genes are TRBV7-9 and TRBJ2-1; TRBD2 matches at 7 bases. This CDR3 region has 14 residues. Germline V CDR1 and CDR2: SEHNR, FQNEAQ (reference sequence). The V and J ends lost 5 bases and 4 bases, in that order; junction bases with no gene match: 5. CDR3 region: CASSPPRGYNEQFF. CDR3 bases: TGTGCCAGCAGCCCACCGCGGGGGTACAATGAGCAGTTCTTC.

The chain carries TRBV19 and TRBJ1-1; no definite D call. The ends were cut back, 10 bases at V and 1 base at J, with 10 bases in the middle. CDR3 length: 12 amino acids. Per the germline V gene, CDR1 is LNHDA and CDR2 is SQIVND (reference sequence). The CDR3 nucleotides are TGTGCCACCCTGACGCCGAACACTGAAGCTTTCTTT. Encoded protein: CATLTPNTEAFF. The full variable domain, rest sourced from reference TRBV19 and TRBJ1-1, is DGGITQSPKYLFRKEGQNVTLSCEQNLNHDAMYWYRQDPGQGLRLIYYSQIVNDFQKGDIAEGYSVSREKKESFPLTVTSAQKNPTAFYLCATLTPNTEAFFGQGTRLTVV.

The J gene is TRBJ2-7, the V gene TRBV19; unclear D gene. Trimming shortened V by 4 bases and J by 0 bases, and 10 bases separated the two germline ends. Germline loops: CDR1 LNHDA, CDR2 SQIVND (reference sequence). The CDR3 is 14 amino acids. In DNA, the CDR3 is TGTGCCAGTAGTACCGGCGAGAGCTCCTACGAGCAGTACTTC. This gives the protein CASSTGESSYEQYF.

This clonotype appeared many times. This chain connects TRBV28 to TRBJ2-7; no firm D call. V lost 6 bases and J lost 0, with 18 bases in between. Germline V CDR1 and CDR2: MDHEN, SYDVKM. CDR3 length: 16 amino acids. CDR3 sequence (DNA): TGTGCCAGCAGCCAAGAGTTGGGTCCTAACTCCTACGAGCAGTACTTC. Translation: CASSQELGPNSYEQYF.

This clonotype was seen at least ten times. V is TRBV10-3 and J is TRBJ1-1; no definite D call. Germline CDR1 and CDR2: ENHRY and SYGVKD. V was pared by 2 bases and J by 12 bases, with 13 bases between. CDR3 length: 12 amino acids. The CDR3 spells CAISEEGNGPFF. The CDR3 DNA reads TGTGCCATCAGTGAGGAAGGGAACGGGCCTTTCTTT.

Concerning this clonotype itself: Given a much more abundant clone one base away, this may be a read error. This sequence joins TRBV2 and TRBJ2-3; 12 positions agree with TRBD2. The germline V gene encodes CDR1 SNHLY and CDR2 FYNNEI. The CDR3 length is 16 residues. Written as DNA, the CDR3 is TGTGCCAGCAGGCCCCGGACTAGCGGGATTGGAGATACGCAGTGTTTT. It is translated as CASRPRTSGIGDTQCF.

The V call is TRBV27, the J call TRBJ2-7, with D unclear. CDR3 length equals 17 residues. Trimming cost V 3 bases and J 0 bases, with 18 bases left between them. The germline CDR1 and CDR2 sequences are MNHEY and SMNVEV (reference sequence). The CDR3 DNA reads as TGTGCCAGCAGTTTCTCCCGGATCGGCGCTAGCTCCTACGAGCAGTACTTC. Protein sequence: CASSFSRIGASSYEQYF.